The present T cell receptor (beta chain) was sequenced within a study of T cell responses to AZD1222 COVID-19 vaccine. As for the study in general: The study pooled second doses at about 4 or about 12 weeks.

The repertoire was sequenced with immunoSEQ multiplex PCR; TCRdb's copy has only in-frame clones and lacks some. This table holds some 150,000 clones, roughly 90% found once. This clone was observed a few times. Its antigen is not identified. Study-wide points: Vaccine-associated CD4 TCRs spanned spike, dominant at 160-218 and 743-854. Spike-specific TCR breadth and depth grew following two AZD1222 doses. Regions left unmutated in variants are reportedly the target of nearly half of spike-specific TCRs.

CDR3 size: 14 residues. Trimming removed 1 base at V and 3 bases at J, with 7 bases between. The germline V gene encodes CDR1 SGHTA and CDR2 FQGNSA. The chain uses TRBV7-2 and TRBJ2-4, with D hard to call. The origin of this receptor is an adult in good health. The material sequenced was peripheral blood, taken on day 0 of AZD1222 vaccination. CDR3: CASSLVTGKNIQYF. CDR3 in DNA: TGTGCCAGCAGCTTAGTAACGGGCAAAAACATTCAGTACTTC. Full variable domain (outside the CDR3, taken from reference TRBV7-2 and TRBJ2-4): GAGVSQSPSNKVTEKGKDVELRCDPISGHTALYWYRQSLGQGLEFLIYFQGNSAPDKSGLPSDRFSAERTGGSVSTLTIQRTQQEDSAVYLCASSLVTGKNIQYFGAGTRLSVL.